What follows describes a single TCR beta chain. Its antigen is currently unknown. Reverse transcription of all isolated RNA meant that expressed TCRB transcripts were sequenced. TCRdb keeps only in-frame clones here, not all; method: immunoSEQ multiplex PCR. The sample contains over 700,000 clones, roughly 15% of which appear only once. These data are taken from a study of beta chain features in type 1 diabetes. Regarding the study as a whole: Because the template was cDNA, high-expressing cells might be over-represented. Patients' naive, central memory and regulatory TCRB repertoires appeared more alike than those of healthy donors.

This CDR3 is built from 16 residues. V lost 2 bases to trimming and J lost 0 bases, with 8 bases between them. Germline-derived CDR1 and CDR2 are SGHTA and FQGNSA. This clonotype was obtained from a woman aged 18-29 years in good health. J is TRBJ2-6 and V is TRBV7-2; D remains unclear. Sequenced material: naive CD4+ T cells from blood. The CDR3 DNA reads TGTGCCAGCAGCTTAAGGCCTCCCTCTGGGGCCAACGTCCTGACTTTC. Translated, it gives CASSLRPPSGANVLTF.